This T cell receptor (beta chain) was identified during a study of T cells in Graves' hyperthyroidism and ophthalmopathy. Turning to this clonotype: The CDR3 end shows no conserved phenylalanine or tryptophan, and so a read error is likely.

The germline CDR1 and CDR2 sequences are LNHDA and SQIVND (reference sequence). This CDR3 region has 14 residues. Researchers amplified the TCR beta CDR3 regions from RNA transcripts. The primer set for the first-round RT-PCR of the TCR CDR3 was HTBI. TCRdb re-derived calls from the multiplex PCR reads in MiXCR, one entry per CDR3 protein. The table has more than 100,000 distinct CDR3 sequences, 47% seen once. This receptor was taken from a man between 40 and 49 years old with Graves' hyperthyroidism. Sequenced material: blood. The genes are TRBV19 and TRBJ2-7; no clear D. CDR3 sequence: CACSFKESSYEQYS. Written as DNA, the CDR3 is TGTGCCTGTAGTTTCAAGGAGAGCTCCTACGAGCAGTACTCC.